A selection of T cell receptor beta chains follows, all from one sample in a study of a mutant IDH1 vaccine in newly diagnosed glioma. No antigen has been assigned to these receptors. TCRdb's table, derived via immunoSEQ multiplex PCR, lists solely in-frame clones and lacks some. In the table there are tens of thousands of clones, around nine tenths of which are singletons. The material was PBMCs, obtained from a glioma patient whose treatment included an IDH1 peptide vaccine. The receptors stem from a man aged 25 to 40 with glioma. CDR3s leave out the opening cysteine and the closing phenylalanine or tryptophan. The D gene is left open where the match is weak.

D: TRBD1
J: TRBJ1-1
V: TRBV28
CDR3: ASSSTRRGLTEAF

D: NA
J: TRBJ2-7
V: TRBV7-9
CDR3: ASSPQGPPSTYEQY

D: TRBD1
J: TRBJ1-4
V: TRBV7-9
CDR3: ASSLRDSNEKLF

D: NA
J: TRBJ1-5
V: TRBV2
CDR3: ASTRDPNQPQH

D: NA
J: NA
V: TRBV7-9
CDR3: ASSWVQDTSYEQY

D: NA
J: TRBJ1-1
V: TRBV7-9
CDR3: ASSFPTQGSTEAF

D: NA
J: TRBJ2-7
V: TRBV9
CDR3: ASSVGGRSSYEQY

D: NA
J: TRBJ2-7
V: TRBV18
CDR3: ASSPRGVYEQY

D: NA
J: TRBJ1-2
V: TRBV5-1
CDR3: ASSTQTGNYGYT

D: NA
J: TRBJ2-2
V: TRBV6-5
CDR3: ASSYSGGPVGELF

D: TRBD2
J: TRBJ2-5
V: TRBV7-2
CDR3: ASGRVGNGETQY

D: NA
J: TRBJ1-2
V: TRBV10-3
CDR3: AISGSRDGYT

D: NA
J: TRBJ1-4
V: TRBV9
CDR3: ASSPDPREEKLF

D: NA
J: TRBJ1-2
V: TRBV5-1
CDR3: ASSLPDQPLT

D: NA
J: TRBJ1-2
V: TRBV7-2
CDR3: ATRYGLEGYT

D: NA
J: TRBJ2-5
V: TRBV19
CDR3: ASSEGSALQETQY

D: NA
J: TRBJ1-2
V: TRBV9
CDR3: ASSVGTGFGGYT

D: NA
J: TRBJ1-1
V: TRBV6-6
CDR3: ATTIRHKLNTEAF

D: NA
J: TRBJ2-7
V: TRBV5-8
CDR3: ASSLVGLSYEQY

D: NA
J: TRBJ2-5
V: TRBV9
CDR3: ASSVDAIGQETQY

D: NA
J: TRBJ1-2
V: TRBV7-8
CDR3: ASFDPRRRGYT

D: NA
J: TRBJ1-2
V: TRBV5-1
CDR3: ASSLGGQMNGYT

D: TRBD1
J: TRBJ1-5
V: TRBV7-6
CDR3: ASSPMDRGSEPQH

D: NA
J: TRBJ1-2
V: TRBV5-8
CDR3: ASSLPQGLDYGYT

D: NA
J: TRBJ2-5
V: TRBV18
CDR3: ASSPRGSLETQY

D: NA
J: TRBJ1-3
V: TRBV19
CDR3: ASSISGPVSGNTIY

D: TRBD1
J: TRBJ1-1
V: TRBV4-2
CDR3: ASSSGQANTEAF

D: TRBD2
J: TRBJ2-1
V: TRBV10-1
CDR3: ASPPGGARGNVNEQF

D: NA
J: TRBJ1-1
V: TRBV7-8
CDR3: ASSLPGETEAF

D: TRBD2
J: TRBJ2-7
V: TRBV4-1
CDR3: ASSQDQGTRSEQY

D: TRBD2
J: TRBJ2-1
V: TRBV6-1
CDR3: ASSPRGVSYHEQF

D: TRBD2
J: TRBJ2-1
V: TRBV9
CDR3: ASSVGGGYNEQF

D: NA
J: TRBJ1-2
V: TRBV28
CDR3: ASSFRGQDGYT

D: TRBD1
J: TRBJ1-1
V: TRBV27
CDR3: ASSLSIGTGDTEAF

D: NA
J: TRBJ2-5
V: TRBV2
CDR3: ASSATNTQETQY

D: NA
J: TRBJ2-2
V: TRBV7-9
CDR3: ASTPYEQGPAGELF

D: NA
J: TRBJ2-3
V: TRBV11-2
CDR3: ASSPRVGDTQY

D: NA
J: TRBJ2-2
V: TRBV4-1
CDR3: ASSQDIGGNGELF

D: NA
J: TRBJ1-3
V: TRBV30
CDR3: AWSVLGRPVGNTIY

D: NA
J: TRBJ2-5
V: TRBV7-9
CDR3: ASSFNTETQY

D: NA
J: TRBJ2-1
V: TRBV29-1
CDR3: SGGPSNEQF

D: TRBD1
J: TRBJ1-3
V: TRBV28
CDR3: ASSLQRGLYVNTIY